The TCR beta chain under discussion was sequenced for a study of beta chain features in type 1 diabetes. The sample holds a few counts of this clone. Antigen: not known. Study-level results: VDJ junctions sequenced from type 1 diabetes patients showed fewer insertions and more deletions. No resolution was reached here on whether HLA type influences TCRB rearrangement. Across all four CD4+ subsets, people with type 1 diabetes showed modestly shorter TCRB CDR3s.

Germline values: CDR1 SGDLS, CDR2 YYNGEE. The CDR3 contains 14 residues. Trimming took 8 bases from V and 0 from J, leaving 12 bases between them. Sequencing targeted expressed TCRB transcripts, as all isolated RNA had been reverse transcribed. The protocol was immunoSEQ multiplex PCR, while the TCRdb copy is restricted to in-frame clones and leaves out a portion. There are under 900,000 clones in the sample; roughly a sixth occur only once, and 0.02% to 0.03% lies in the top ten. This receptor was taken from a woman between 18 and 30 years old in good health. The genes are TRBV9 and TRBJ2-1; D ambiguous. The sample comprised naive CD4+ T cells from blood. The CDR3 region has the DNA TGTGCCAGTGAGCCGGGCAGCTCCTACAATGAGCAGTTCTTC. It yields the protein CASEPGSSYNEQFF.